A single sample is the source of the 18 T cell receptor beta chains below, sequenced in a study of post-analysis software for immune sequencing data. Study results and caveats: Patients carried a handful of TRBV segments more frequently than controls did, and TRBV5-6, TRBV5-1 and TRBV20-1 were among them.

These receptors' targets are unknown. Unique molecular identifiers were built into the TCR beta cDNA libraries. TCRdb re-derived calls from the PCR reads in MiXCR, one entry per CDR3 protein. The sample lists about 820,000 distinct CDR3 sequences, roughly 58% occurring once. Sequenced input: blood. These receptors came from a girl aged 5 to 17 with multiple sclerosis.

The chain employs TRBV20-1 and TRBJ1-2; no reliable D call. The CDR3 sequence is 14 residues long. Trimming cost V 0 bases and J 2 bases, with 10 bases left between them. Germline V CDR1 and CDR2: DFQATT, SNEGSKA (reference sequence). CDR3 DNA sequence: TGCAGTGCTAGAGATTTCGTCAGAAACTATGGCTACACCTTC. Translated: CSARDFVRNYGYTF.

This chain links TRBV29-1 with TRBJ2-6; the D gene is possibly TRBD2 (6 bases). This CDR3 spans 13 amino acids. The ends were cut back, 4 bases at V and 4 bases at J, with 8 bases in the middle. CDR1 and CDR2 (germline): SQVTM, ANQGSEA. The DNA of the CDR3 is TGCAGCGTTGGGGGACTCGGGGCCAACGTCCTGACTTTC. Its protein is CSVGGLGANVLTF.

The CDR3 spells CSARALAGFNEQFF. CDR3 in DNA: TGCAGTGCTAGAGCACTAGCGGGGTTCAATGAGCAGTTCTTC. The V call is TRBV20-1, the J call TRBJ2-1; 10 nucleotides agree with TRBD2. Germline CDR1 reads DFQATT; CDR2 reads SNEGSKA (reference sequence). The CDR3 extends over 14 amino acids. V trimming: 1 base; J trimming: 6 bases; junction bases outside the gene matches: 3.

The genes are TRBV6-5 and TRBJ2-6, with TRBD2 as a possible D gene (6 bases). Germline V CDR1 and CDR2: MNHEY, SVGAGI. The CDR3 sequence is 16 residues long. The V gene lost 7 bases and the J gene lost 0 bases, with 13 bases spanning the gap. The CDR3 DNA is TGTGCCAGCACCCAACCCGGGGGCTCTGGGGCCAACGTCCTGACTTTC. Translated, it gives CASTQPGGSGANVLTF.

V and J are TRBV2 and TRBJ1-2; D is perhaps TRBD1 (6 bases). The CDR3 runs to 16 residues. CDR1 and CDR2 from the germline V gene are SNHLY and FYNNEI. V lost 3 bases, J lost 2 bases, and 16 bases lay in between. The CDR3 sequence: CASSDFGTRDNYGYTF. DNA for the CDR3: TGTGCCAGCAGTGATTTCGGGACAAGGGACAACTATGGCTACACCTTC.

The chain recombines TRBV21-1 with TRBJ2-7; TRBD1 is the table's D call and was not checked against the DNA. TRBV21-1 corresponds to a pseudogene. The CDR3 length is 13 residues. CDR3 nucleotides: TGTGCCAGCCCCCTGGGGGGCATCTACGAGCAGTACTTC. Translating gives CASPLGGIYEQYF.

The J gene is TRBJ2-7, the V gene TRBV3-1; no reliable D call. Trimming left V 5 bases short and J 1 base short, with 9 bases between. This CDR3 contains 13 residues. Germline values: CDR1 LGHDT, CDR2 YNNKEL (reference sequence). CDR3 nucleotide sequence: TGTGCCAGCAGCACGACATATTCCTACGAGCAGTACTTC. The encoded protein is CASSTTYSYEQYF.

This clonotype was observed a single time. The chain couples TRBV5-1 to TRBJ1-6; the D is unclear. CDR1 is SGHRS and CDR2 is YFSETQ in the germline V gene. This CDR3 has 14 amino acids. V was cut by 5 bases and J by 5 bases, with 11 bases left in between. CDR3 protein: CASRGSKDNSPLHF. In nucleotides, the CDR3 is TGCGCCAGCAGAGGGAGTAAGGATAATTCACCCCTCCACTTT.

This clonotype was observed a few times. CDR3 DNA sequence: TGCAGCGTTGAAGAGGGAGGGCAGGTCTATGAGCAGTTCTTC. Its protein product is CSVEEGGQVYEQFF. The genes are TRBV29-1 and TRBJ2-1, with 7 bases aligning to TRBD2. Germline assignment: CDR1 SQVTM and CDR2 ANQGSEA. The CDR3 has 14 residues. The junction had 7 bases not matched to a gene; V was cut back by 0 bases and J by 8 bases.

This clonotype was seen more than once but under ten times. V gene TRBV6-6 combines with J gene TRBJ2-4, with D maybe TRBD1 (6 bases). CDR1 and CDR2 from the germline V gene are MNHNY and SVGAGI (reference sequence). Trimming took 0 bases from V and 7 from J, leaving 16 bases between them. The CDR3 has 16 amino acids. CDR3 bases: TGTGCCAGCAGTTACTCGAGGCAGGGGCTGGAGAACATTCAGTACTTC. Protein: CASSYSRQGLENIQYF.

The CDR3 bases are TGTGCCAGCAGCTGGCGGGGACCGGACTATGGCTACACCTTC. Its protein is CASSWRGPDYGYTF. The chain has TRBV5-4 and TRBJ1-2; D is perhaps TRBD1 (5 bases). This CDR3 is built from 14 residues. V was trimmed by 3 bases and J by 3 bases, leaving 12 bases between them. Germline CDR1 reads SGHNT; CDR2 reads YYREEE (reference sequence). Looking up the rest from reference TRBV5-4 and TRBJ1-2 gives the full variable domain: ETGVTQSPTHLIKTRGQQVTLRCSSQSGHNTVSWYQQALGQGPQFIFQYYREEENGRGNFPPRFSGLQFPNYSSELNVNALELDDSALYLCASSWRGPDYGYTFGSGTRLTVV.

The CDR3 loop reads CSVQQGLETQYF. CDR3 bases: TGCAGCGTTCAACAGGGTTTGGAGACCCAGTACTTC. J is TRBJ2-5 and V is TRBV29-1, with D possibly TRBD1 on 6 matching bases. In germline, CDR1 is SQVTM, CDR2 ANQGSEA. The length of the CDR3 is 12 residues. V lost 5 bases and J lost 5, with 12 bases in between.

Written as DNA, the CDR3 is TGTGCCATCGCTGCAGGGGGGCAGATCTACGAGCAGTACTTC. Translating it yields CAIAAGGQIYEQYF. The V gene is TRBV10-3, the J gene TRBJ2-7; D might be TRBD1 (7 bases). Trimming removed 8 bases at V and 3 bases at J, with 17 bases between. The CDR3 length is 14 residues. Looked up from germline, CDR1 is ENHRY and CDR2 is SYGVKD.

This clonotype was counted a few times. This chain joins TRBV29-1 and TRBJ2-3; a weak D match, TRBD2 (7 bases). This CDR3 is 15 amino acids long. Germline values: CDR1 SQVTM, CDR2 ANQGSEA. V was cut by 4 bases and J by 3 bases, with 17 bases left in between. CDR3 nucleotide sequence: TGCAGCGTTGGACTTAGAGGGGGGGCAACAGATACGCAGTATTTT. Protein product: CSVGLRGGATDTQYF.

The rearrangement links TRBV12-3 or TRBV12-4 to TRBJ1-2, with TRBD1 identical over 7 bases. The CDR3 sequence is 13 residues long. V lost 5 bases to trimming and J lost 6 bases; unmatched junction nucleotides: 6. CDR3 in DNA: TGTGCCAGCAGTCGACCTGGACAGGATGGCTACACCTTC. Translated: CASSRPGQDGYTF.

The CDR3 DNA sequence: TGCAGCGCCCAGGACAGGGTTGGCACAGATACGCAGTATTTT. It specifies CSAQDRVGTDTQYF. This chain uses TRBV29-1 with TRBJ2-3, with 8 positions matching TRBD1. The CDR3 covers 14 residues. The germline V gene encodes CDR1 SQVTM and CDR2 ANQGSEA. V shed 7 bases and J 1 base; nucleotides not matched to a gene: 7.

The V and J genes are TRBV12-3 or TRBV12-4 and TRBJ2-1, with 9 bases identical to TRBD2. This CDR3 has 15 amino acids. The V segment lost 7 bases and the J segment 6 bases; nucleotides outside the gene matches: 10. The CDR3 region has the DNA TGTGCCAGCAACAACCCCCTAGCGGGACTCAATGAGCAGTTCTTC. This gives the protein CASNNPLAGLNEQFF.

This clonotype showed up just a few times. The chain couples TRBV7-6 to TRBJ1-2; maybe TRBD1 (6 bases). Per the germline V gene, CDR1 is SGHVS and CDR2 is FNYEAQ. This CDR3 is built from 15 residues. The V end was cut by 1 base, the J end by 0 bases, with 9 bases between. The CDR3 region is CASSLERTANYGYTF. CDR3 nucleotide sequence: TGTGCCAGCAGCTTAGAAAGGACAGCTAACTATGGCTACACCTTC.